This T cell receptor beta chain was sequenced during a study of vaccination and CD4 T cells after COVID-19. In the study overall: In culture, cells were exposed to overlapping spike peptides from SARS-CoV-2, HCoV-NL63, HCoV-OC43 and HCoV-229E.

The treatment denotes: roughly 10-day PBMC culture with coronavirus spike peptide pools or control peptides (ViraFEST assay). Once cultured about eleven days, CD4+ T cells underwent isolation by negative selection. Germline V gene lookup returns CDR1 SGHTA and CDR2 FQGNSA. This CDR3 has 13 residues. Trimming left V 3 bases short and J 5 bases short, with 11 bases between. The Oncomine TCR Beta short-read assay generated sequence data from the DNA of cultured CD4+ T cells. TCRdb used MiXCR to reprocess the PCR reads, holding one entry per CDR3 protein. The sample consists of some 20,000 distinct CDR3 sequences, roughly two fifths of them appearing once. Concerning this clonotype: Its antigen remains unidentified.

The V and J genes are TRBV7-2 and TRBJ2-7; D is possibly TRBD2 (5 bases). This TCR came from a human donor who had recovered from COVID-19. The sample consisted of CD4+ T cells from blood, cultured in vitro. The CDR3 sequence: CASSLRGKDEQYF. The CDR3 nucleotides are TGTGCCAGCAGCTTGCGAGGGAAAGACGAGCAGTACTTC.